These 3 T cell receptor beta chains originate from one sample sequenced in a study of Graves' ophthalmopathy and Graves' hyperthyroidism. Amplification of TCR beta CDR3 regions used RNA transcripts. HTBI primers primed a first-round RT-PCR, and a second-round multiplex PCR followed. MiXCR, run by TCRdb on the multiplex PCR reads, gives a single entry per CDR3 protein. This sample yields 450,000 or so distinct CDR3 sequences, of which approximately 14% are seen a single time; around 9.8% belongs to the top ten. The sample taken for sequencing was blood. The receptors originated from a woman in her twenties or thirties with Graves' ophthalmopathy.

This clonotype was recorded at least ten times. The chain links TRBV15 to TRBJ2-7; weak D call: TRBD2 (6 bases). Germline loops: CDR1 LNHNV, CDR2 YYDKDF (reference sequence). The length of the CDR3 is 16 residues. The V end lost 0 bases, the J end lost 2 bases, and 14 bases lay between the germline ends. CDR3 protein: CATSRDHGDSAYEQYF. The CDR3 DNA sequence: TGTGCCACCAGCAGAGATCATGGGGACTCCGCCTACGAGCAGTACTTC.

The chain carries TRBV12-3 or TRBV12-4 and TRBJ1-6, with D possibly matching TRBD1 (6 bases). The CDR3 extends over 19 amino acids. With 2 bases removed from V and 7 bases from J, the gap between germline ends came to 24 bases. The CDR3 spells CASSLRSQGQYVWNSPLHF. CDR3 DNA sequence: TGTGCCAGCAGTTTACGGTCCCAGGGGCAATATGTGTGGAATTCACCCCTCCACTTT.

The genes are TRBV30 and TRBJ2-2; D is uncertain. Germline CDR1 GTSNPN, CDR2 SVGIG (reference sequence). V shed 0 bases and J shed 7 bases, with 6 bases lying between them. The CDR3 loop spans 12 amino acids. CDR3 region: CAWSVIVGELFF. The CDR3 DNA is TGTGCCTGGAGTGTAATAGTCGGGGAGCTGTTTTTT.